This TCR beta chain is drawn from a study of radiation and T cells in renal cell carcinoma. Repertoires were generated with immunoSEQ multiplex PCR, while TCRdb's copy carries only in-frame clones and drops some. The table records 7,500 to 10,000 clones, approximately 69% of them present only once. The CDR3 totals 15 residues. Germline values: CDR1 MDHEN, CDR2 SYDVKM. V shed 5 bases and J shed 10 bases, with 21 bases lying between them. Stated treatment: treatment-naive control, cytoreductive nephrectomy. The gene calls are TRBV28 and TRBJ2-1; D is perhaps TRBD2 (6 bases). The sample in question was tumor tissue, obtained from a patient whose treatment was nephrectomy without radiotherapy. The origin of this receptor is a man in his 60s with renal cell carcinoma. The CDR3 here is CASSGIERVLREQFF. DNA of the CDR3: TGTGCCAGCAGTGGGATTGAGCGGGTTCTTAGGGAGCAGTTCTTC.